The rows below give T cell receptor beta chains drawn from one sample of a study of blood T cells in healthy people across ages. TCRdb analysed the 5' RACE reads with MiXCR anew, one entry per CDR3 protein. The sample consists of hundreds of thousands of distinct CDR3 sequences, approximately 40% of them appearing once. Sequencing was done on a sample of blood. The origin of the receptors is a man older than 75 in good health. Both conserved end residues are part of each CDR3. Fields, in order: J gene, V gene, D gene, clone size, CDR3 protein, CDR3 DNA. The D gene is left open where the match is weak. Some rows mark clone size as missing; the rest say once, few, many or name a class of expanded clone.

j_gene: TRBJ2-1; v_gene: TRBV7-9; d_gene: TRBD2; abundance: NA; CDR3aa: CASSLPGLASYNEQFF; CDR3nt: TGTGCCAGCAGCTTACCGGGACTAGCCTCCTACAATGAGCAGTTCTTC
j_gene: TRBJ2-5; v_gene: TRBV25-1; d_gene: TRBD1; abundance: few; CDR3aa: CASSDRGQWETQYF; CDR3nt: TGTGCCAGCAGTGACAGGGGGCAGTGGGAGACCCAGTACTTC
j_gene: TRBJ2-3; v_gene: TRBV12-3/TRBV12-4; d_gene: NA; abundance: NA; CDR3aa: CASSPTGYTDTQYF; CDR3nt: TGTGCCAGCAGCCCAACGGGATACACAGATACGCAGTATTTT
j_gene: TRBJ2-7; v_gene: TRBV6-4; d_gene: NA; abundance: few; CDR3aa: CASTSAGSYEQYF; CDR3nt: TGTGCCAGCACATCTGCAGGGTCCTACGAGCAGTACTTC
j_gene: TRBJ2-7; v_gene: TRBV6-5; d_gene: NA; abundance: NA; CDR3aa: CASSPKRGNEQYF; CDR3nt: TGTGCCAGCAGCCCTAAGAGGGGAAATGAGCAGTACTTC
j_gene: TRBJ2-7; v_gene: TRBV25-1; d_gene: NA; abundance: NA; CDR3aa: CAGSFGTHEQYF; CDR3nt: TGTGCCGGCAGTTTCGGGACACACGAGCAGTACTTC
j_gene: TRBJ2-5; v_gene: TRBV20-1; d_gene: NA; abundance: NA; CDR3aa: CGGGPQETQYF; CDR3nt: TGCGGTGGGGGGCCCCAAGAGACCCAGTACTTC
j_gene: TRBJ2-7; v_gene: TRBV29-1; d_gene: TRBD1; abundance: many; CDR3aa: CSVGSRGQAYEQYF; CDR3nt: TGCAGCGTTGGGTCTCGGGGACAGGCCTACGAGCAGTACTTC
j_gene: TRBJ2-1; v_gene: TRBV4-2; d_gene: NA; abundance: many; CDR3aa: CASSQALGGGEFF; CDR3nt: TGTGCCAGCAGCCAAGCGTTGGGAGGCGGCGAGTTCTTC
j_gene: TRBJ2-3; v_gene: TRBV5-1; d_gene: TRBD2; abundance: NA; CDR3aa: CASSLSGRMRDTQYF; CDR3nt: TGCGCCAGCAGCTTGAGCGGGAGGATGCGAGATACGCAGTATTTT
j_gene: TRBJ2-5; v_gene: TRBV5-5; d_gene: TRBD1; abundance: few; CDR3aa: CASSLAGTGLGTQYF; CDR3nt: TGTGCCAGCAGCTTGGCCGGGACAGGGTTGGGGACCCAGTACTTC
j_gene: TRBJ2-7; v_gene: TRBV28; d_gene: NA; abundance: many; CDR3aa: CASSSSWYEQYF; CDR3nt: TGTGCCAGCAGTTCGTCATGGTACGAGCAGTACTTC
j_gene: TRBJ2-5; v_gene: TRBV20-1; d_gene: TRBD2; abundance: NA; CDR3aa: CSAPGLGGETQYF; CDR3nt: TGCAGTGCCCCAGGCCTGGGGGGGGAGACCCAGTACTTC
j_gene: TRBJ2-1; v_gene: TRBV27; d_gene: NA; abundance: NA; CDR3aa: CASKGYTSSYNEQFF; CDR3nt: TGTGCCAGCAAAGGATACACCAGCTCCTACAATGAGCAGTTCTTC
j_gene: TRBJ2-6; v_gene: TRBV7-2; d_gene: NA; abundance: NA; CDR3aa: CASSPRPGANVLTF; CDR3nt: TGTGCCAGCAGCCCCCGACCTGGGGCCAACGTCCTGACTTTC
j_gene: TRBJ2-7; v_gene: TRBV7-8; d_gene: NA; abundance: NA; CDR3aa: CASSPDEGSYEQYF; CDR3nt: TGTGCCAGCAGCCCAGATGAGGGCTCCTACGAGCAGTACTTC
j_gene: TRBJ2-2; v_gene: TRBV5-1; d_gene: NA; abundance: once; CDR3aa: CASSLELTGELFF; CDR3nt: TGCGCCAGCAGCTTGGAACTCACCGGGGAGCTGTTTTTT
j_gene: TRBJ2-1; v_gene: TRBV6-2/TRBV6-3; d_gene: NA; abundance: NA; CDR3aa: CASRDGGSGGVYNEQFF; CDR3nt: TGTGCCAGTAGGGACGGTGGTAGCGGAGGGGTCTACAATGAGCAGTTCTTC
j_gene: TRBJ2-3; v_gene: TRBV7-2; d_gene: NA; abundance: NA; CDR3aa: CASSETGYTQYF; CDR3nt: TGTGCCAGCAGTGAAACAGGGTATACGCAGTATTTT
j_gene: TRBJ1-1; v_gene: TRBV7-2; d_gene: NA; abundance: few; CDR3aa: CASSLQQGVGTEAFF; CDR3nt: TGTGCCAGCAGCCTCCAACAGGGTGTGGGCACTGAAGCTTTCTTT
j_gene: TRBJ2-5; v_gene: TRBV30; d_gene: TRBD1; abundance: once; CDR3aa: CAWQGQGHKETQYF; CDR3nt: TGTGCCTGGCAGGGACAGGGCCACAAAGAGACCCAGTACTTC
j_gene: TRBJ2-3; v_gene: TRBV4-3; d_gene: NA; abundance: NA; CDR3aa: CASSQDFPSGLPTDTQYF; CDR3nt: TGCGCCAGCAGCCAAGATTTCCCCAGCGGGCTACCCACAGATACGCAGTATTTT
j_gene: TRBJ1-2; v_gene: TRBV6-2/TRBV6-3; d_gene: NA; abundance: NA; CDR3aa: CASSYPRQTTNYGYTF; CDR3nt: TGTGCCAGCAGTTACCCCCGTCAGACTACCAACTATGGCTACACCTTC
j_gene: TRBJ2-7; v_gene: TRBV6-5; d_gene: NA; abundance: NA; CDR3aa: CASSYSSGVDEQYF; CDR3nt: TGTGCCAGCAGTTACTCGTCGGGAGTGGACGAGCAGTACTTC
j_gene: TRBJ1-3; v_gene: TRBV12-3/TRBV12-4; d_gene: TRBD1; abundance: NA; CDR3aa: CASSNRQGSGNTIYF; CDR3nt: TGTGCCAGCAGTAACCGACAGGGGTCTGGAAACACCATATATTTT
j_gene: TRBJ2-3; v_gene: TRBV20-1; d_gene: TRBD2; abundance: NA; CDR3aa: CSASGARESTDTQYF; CDR3nt: TGCAGTGCTAGTGGAGCGCGGGAGAGCACAGATACGCAGTATTTT
j_gene: TRBJ2-5; v_gene: TRBV15; d_gene: NA; abundance: few; CDR3aa: CATSRGQETQYF; CDR3nt: TGTGCCACCAGTAGGGGACAAGAGACTCAGTACTTC
j_gene: TRBJ2-1; v_gene: TRBV12-3/TRBV12-4; d_gene: TRBD1; abundance: NA; CDR3aa: CANTVQGADEQFF; CDR3nt: TGTGCCAACACCGTACAGGGGGCCGATGAGCAGTTCTTC
j_gene: TRBJ2-7; v_gene: TRBV5-6; d_gene: TRBD2; abundance: NA; CDR3aa: CASSLERTSGFYEQYF; CDR3nt: TGTGCCAGCAGCTTGGAGCGGACTAGCGGATTTTACGAGCAGTACTTC
j_gene: TRBJ1-1; v_gene: TRBV9; d_gene: NA; abundance: many; CDR3aa: CASSVEPMNTEAFF; CDR3nt: TGTGCCAGCAGCGTAGAACCGATGAACACTGAAGCTTTCTTT
j_gene: TRBJ2-2; v_gene: TRBV19; d_gene: NA; abundance: NA; CDR3aa: CASSPRDIHTGELFF; CDR3nt: TGTGCCAGTAGTCCTCGGGACATACACACCGGGGAGCTGTTTTTT
j_gene: TRBJ1-2; v_gene: TRBV30; d_gene: NA; abundance: once; CDR3aa: CAWSVGIPGYTF; CDR3nt: TGTGCCTGGAGTGTGGGGATACCCGGCTACACCTTC
j_gene: TRBJ1-2; v_gene: TRBV7-2; d_gene: NA; abundance: few; CDR3aa: CASSLSGKQGYGYTF; CDR3nt: TGTGCCAGCAGCTTATCCGGAAAGCAGGGCTATGGCTACACCTTC
j_gene: TRBJ2-5; v_gene: TRBV7-2; d_gene: NA; abundance: NA; CDR3aa: CASSPLEGVLKTQYF; CDR3nt: TGTGCCAGCAGCCCCCTGGAAGGGGTGTTGAAGACCCAGTACTTC
j_gene: TRBJ2-7; v_gene: TRBV13; d_gene: NA; abundance: many; CDR3aa: CASSLRGGISYEQYF; CDR3nt: TGTGCCAGCAGCTTACGGGGCGGGATCTCCTACGAGCAGTACTTC
j_gene: TRBJ1-2; v_gene: TRBV3-1; d_gene: TRBD1; abundance: few; CDR3aa: CASSHRQGMDHMTGYTF; CDR3nt: TGTGCCAGCAGCCACAGACAGGGCATGGATCATATGACGGGCTACACCTTC
j_gene: TRBJ2-5; v_gene: TRBV28; d_gene: TRBD2; abundance: NA; CDR3aa: CASSPQGGSGETQYF; CDR3nt: TGTGCCAGCAGCCCTCAGGGAGGGTCTGGGGAGACCCAGTACTTC
j_gene: TRBJ2-2; v_gene: TRBV29-1; d_gene: TRBD1; abundance: NA; CDR3aa: CSVLTTGYTGVLFF; CDR3nt: TGCAGCGTCCTAACGACAGGGTACACCGGGGTGCTGTTTTTT
j_gene: TRBJ1-1; v_gene: TRBV20-1; d_gene: NA; abundance: NA; CDR3aa: CSARTNTYEAFF; CDR3nt: TGCAGTGCTAGAACCAACACTTACGAAGCTTTCTTT
j_gene: TRBJ2-1; v_gene: TRBV12-3/TRBV12-4; d_gene: TRBD2; abundance: NA; CDR3aa: CASSLLAGGKNYNEQFF; CDR3nt: TGTGCCAGCAGTTTACTAGCGGGAGGGAAGAATTACAATGAGCAGTTCTTC
j_gene: TRBJ2-5; v_gene: TRBV5-1; d_gene: TRBD2; abundance: NA; CDR3aa: CASSLESSGVRETQYF; CDR3nt: TGCGCCAGCAGCCTCGAGAGTAGCGGGGTTCGGGAGACCCAGTACTTC
j_gene: TRBJ2-7; v_gene: TRBV6-5; d_gene: NA; abundance: few; CDR3aa: CASSPTRDKAYEQYF; CDR3nt: TGTGCCAGCAGCCCTACTCGGGACAAAGCCTACGAGCAGTACTTC
j_gene: TRBJ2-5; v_gene: TRBV6-5; d_gene: NA; abundance: many; CDR3aa: CASSSSETQYF; CDR3nt: TGTGCCAGTAGTAGTTCGGAGACCCAGTACTTC
j_gene: TRBJ2-7; v_gene: TRBV7-2; d_gene: NA; abundance: few; CDR3aa: CASSFSVYEQYF; CDR3nt: TGTGCCAGCAGCTTTTCAGTCTACGAGCAGTACTTC
j_gene: TRBJ2-7; v_gene: TRBV21-1; d_gene: NA; abundance: NA; CDR3aa: CASTKYSDPPCEQYF; CDR3nt: TGTGCCAGCACAAAATACAGTGATCCACCCTGCGAGCAGTACTTC